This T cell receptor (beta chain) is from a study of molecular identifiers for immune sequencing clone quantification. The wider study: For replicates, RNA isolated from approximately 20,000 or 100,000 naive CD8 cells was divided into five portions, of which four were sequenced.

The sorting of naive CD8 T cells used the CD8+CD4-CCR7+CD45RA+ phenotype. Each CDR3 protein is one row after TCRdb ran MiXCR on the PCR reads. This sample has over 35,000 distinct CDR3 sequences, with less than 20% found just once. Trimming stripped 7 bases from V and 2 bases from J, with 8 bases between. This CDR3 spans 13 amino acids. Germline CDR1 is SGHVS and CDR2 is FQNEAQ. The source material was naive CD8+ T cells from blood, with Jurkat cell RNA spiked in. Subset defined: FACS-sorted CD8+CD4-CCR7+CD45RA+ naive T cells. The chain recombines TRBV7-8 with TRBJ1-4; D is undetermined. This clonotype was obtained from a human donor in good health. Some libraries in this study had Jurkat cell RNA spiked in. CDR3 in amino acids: CASTPGTNEKLFF. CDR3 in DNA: TGTGCCAGCACGCCGGGGACTAATGAAAAACTGTTTTTT. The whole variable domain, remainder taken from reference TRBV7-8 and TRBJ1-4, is GAGVSQSPRYKVAKRGQDVALRCDPISGHVSLFWYQQALGQGPEFLTYFQNEAQLDKSGLPSDRFFAERPEGSVSTLKIQRTQQEDSAVYLCASTPGTNEKLFFGSGTQLSVL.